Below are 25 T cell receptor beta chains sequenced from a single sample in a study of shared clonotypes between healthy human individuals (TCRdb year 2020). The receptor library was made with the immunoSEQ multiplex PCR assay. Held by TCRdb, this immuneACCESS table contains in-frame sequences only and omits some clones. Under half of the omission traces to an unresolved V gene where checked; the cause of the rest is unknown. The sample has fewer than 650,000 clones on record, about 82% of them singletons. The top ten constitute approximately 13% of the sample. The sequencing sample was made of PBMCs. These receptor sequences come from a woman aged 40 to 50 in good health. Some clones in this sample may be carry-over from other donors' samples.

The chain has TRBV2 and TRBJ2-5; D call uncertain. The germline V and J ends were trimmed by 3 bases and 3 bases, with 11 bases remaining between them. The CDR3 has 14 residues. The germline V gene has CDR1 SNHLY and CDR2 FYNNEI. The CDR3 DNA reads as TGTGCCAGCAGTGAGGTGAACCTAGAAGAGACCCAGTACTTC. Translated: CASSEVNLEETQYF.

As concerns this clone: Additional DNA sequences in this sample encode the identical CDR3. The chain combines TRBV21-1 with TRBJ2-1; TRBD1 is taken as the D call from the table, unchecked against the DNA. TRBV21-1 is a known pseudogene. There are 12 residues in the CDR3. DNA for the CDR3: TGTGCCATTCCAAAGGGGGATAATGAGCAGTTCTTC. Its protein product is CAIPKGDNEQFF.

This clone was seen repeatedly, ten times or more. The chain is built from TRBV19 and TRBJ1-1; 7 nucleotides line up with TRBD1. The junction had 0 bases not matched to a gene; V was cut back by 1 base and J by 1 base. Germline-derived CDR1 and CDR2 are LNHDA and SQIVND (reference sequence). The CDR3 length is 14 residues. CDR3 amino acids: CASSIGQGNTEAFF. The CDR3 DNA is TGTGCCAGTAGTATAGGACAGGGGAACACTGAAGCTTTCTTT.

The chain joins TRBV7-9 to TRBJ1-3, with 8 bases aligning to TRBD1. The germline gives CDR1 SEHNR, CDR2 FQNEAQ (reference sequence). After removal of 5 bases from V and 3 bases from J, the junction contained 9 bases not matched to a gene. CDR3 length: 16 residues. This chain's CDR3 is CASSPRTGPFGNTIYF. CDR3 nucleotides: TGTGCCAGCAGCCCGAGGACAGGGCCGTTTGGAAACACCATATATTTT.

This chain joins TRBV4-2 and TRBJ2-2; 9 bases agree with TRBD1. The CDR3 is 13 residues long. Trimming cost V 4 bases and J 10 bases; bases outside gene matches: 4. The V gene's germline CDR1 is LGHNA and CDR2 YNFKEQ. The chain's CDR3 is CASSRGQGTELFF. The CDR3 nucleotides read TGTGCCAGCAGCCGGGGACAGGGCACGGAGCTGTTTTTT.

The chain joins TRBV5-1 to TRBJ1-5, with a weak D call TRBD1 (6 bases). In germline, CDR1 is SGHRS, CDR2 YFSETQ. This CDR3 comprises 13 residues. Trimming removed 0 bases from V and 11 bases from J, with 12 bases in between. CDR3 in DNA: TGCGCCAGCAGCTTGGATACAGAGGGGGCCCAGCATTTT. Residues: CASSLDTEGAQHF.

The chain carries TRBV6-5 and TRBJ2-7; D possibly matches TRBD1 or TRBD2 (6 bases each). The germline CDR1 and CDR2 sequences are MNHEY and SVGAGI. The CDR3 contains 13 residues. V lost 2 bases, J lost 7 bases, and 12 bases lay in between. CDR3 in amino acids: CASSYEGGREQYF. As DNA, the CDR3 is TGTGCCAGCAGTTACGAGGGGGGTCGGGAGCAGTACTTC.

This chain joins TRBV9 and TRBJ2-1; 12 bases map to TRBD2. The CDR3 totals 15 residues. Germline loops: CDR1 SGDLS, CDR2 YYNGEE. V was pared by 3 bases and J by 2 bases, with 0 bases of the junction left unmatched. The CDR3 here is CASSASGRAYNEQFF. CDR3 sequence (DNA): TGTGCCAGCAGCGCTAGCGGGAGGGCCTACAATGAGCAGTTCTTC.

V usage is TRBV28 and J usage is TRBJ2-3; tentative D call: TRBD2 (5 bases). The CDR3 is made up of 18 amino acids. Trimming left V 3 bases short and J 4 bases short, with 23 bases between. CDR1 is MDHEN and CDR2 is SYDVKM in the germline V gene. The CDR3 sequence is CASSFHLDFRISADTQYF. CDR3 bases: TGTGCCAGCAGTTTTCACCTAGATTTTAGGATTAGCGCAGATACGCAGTATTTT.

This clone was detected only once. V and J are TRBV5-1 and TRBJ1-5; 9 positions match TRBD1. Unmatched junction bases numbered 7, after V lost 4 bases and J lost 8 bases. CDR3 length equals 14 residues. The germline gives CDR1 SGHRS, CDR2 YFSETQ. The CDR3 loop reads CASSVTGGREPQHF. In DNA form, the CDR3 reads TGCGCCAGCAGCGTCACAGGGGGCAGGGAGCCCCAGCATTTT. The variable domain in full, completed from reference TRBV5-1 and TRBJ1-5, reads KAGVTQTPRYLIKTRGQQVTLSCSPISGHRSVSWYQQTPGQGLQFLFEYFSETQRNKGNFPGRFSGRQFSNSRSEMNVSTLELGDSALYLCASSVTGGREPQHFGDGTRLSIL.

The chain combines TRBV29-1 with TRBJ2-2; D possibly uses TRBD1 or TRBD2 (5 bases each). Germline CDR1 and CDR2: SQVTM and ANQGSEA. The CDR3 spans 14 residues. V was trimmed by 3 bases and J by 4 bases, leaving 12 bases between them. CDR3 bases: TGCAGCGTTGAGGTTGGGGGAAGCACCGGGGAGCTGTTTTTT. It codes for CSVEVGGSTGELFF.

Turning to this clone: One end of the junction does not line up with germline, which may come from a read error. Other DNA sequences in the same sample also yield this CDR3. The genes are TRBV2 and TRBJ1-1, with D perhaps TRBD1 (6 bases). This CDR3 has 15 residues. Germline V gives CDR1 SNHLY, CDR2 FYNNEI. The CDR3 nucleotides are TGTGCCAGCAAATGGGGAGGGGGGAGGAACACTGAGGCTTTCTTT. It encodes CASKWGGGRNTEAFF.

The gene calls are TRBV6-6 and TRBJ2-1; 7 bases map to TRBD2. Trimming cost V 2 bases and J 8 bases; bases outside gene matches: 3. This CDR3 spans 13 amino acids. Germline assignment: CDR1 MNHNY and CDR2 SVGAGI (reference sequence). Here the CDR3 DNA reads TGTGCCAGCAGTTACCGACTAGCTGATGAGCAGTTCTTC. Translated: CASSYRLADEQFF.

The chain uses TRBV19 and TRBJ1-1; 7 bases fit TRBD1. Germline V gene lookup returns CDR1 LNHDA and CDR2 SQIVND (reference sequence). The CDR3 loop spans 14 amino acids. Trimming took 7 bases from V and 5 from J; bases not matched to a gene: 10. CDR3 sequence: CASTATGPHTEAFF. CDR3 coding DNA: TGTGCCAGTACTGCGACAGGGCCCCATACTGAAGCTTTCTTT.

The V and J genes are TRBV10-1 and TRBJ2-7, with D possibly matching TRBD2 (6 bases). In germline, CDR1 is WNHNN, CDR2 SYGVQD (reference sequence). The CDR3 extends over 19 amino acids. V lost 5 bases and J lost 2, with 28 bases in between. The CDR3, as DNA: TGCGCCAGCAGTTGGTTGGACTTCAAACTAGCTGTGAATACCTACGAGCAGTACTTC. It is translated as CASSWLDFKLAVNTYEQYF.

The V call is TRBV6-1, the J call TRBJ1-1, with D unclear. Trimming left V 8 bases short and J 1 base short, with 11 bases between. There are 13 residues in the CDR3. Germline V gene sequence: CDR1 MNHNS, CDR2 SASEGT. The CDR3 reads CASGSERNTEAFF. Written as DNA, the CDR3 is TGTGCCAGCGGAAGTGAGAGGAACACTGAAGCTTTCTTT.

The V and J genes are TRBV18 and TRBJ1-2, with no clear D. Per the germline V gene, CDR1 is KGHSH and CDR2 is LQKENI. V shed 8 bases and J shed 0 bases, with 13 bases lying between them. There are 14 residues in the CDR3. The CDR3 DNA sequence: TGTGCCAGCCGAAAAGATCTATCTAACTATGGCTACACCTTC. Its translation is CASRKDLSNYGYTF.

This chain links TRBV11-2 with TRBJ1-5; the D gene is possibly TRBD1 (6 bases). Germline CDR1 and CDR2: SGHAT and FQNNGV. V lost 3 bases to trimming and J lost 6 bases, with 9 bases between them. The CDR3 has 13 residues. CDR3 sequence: CASSLGQFQPQHF. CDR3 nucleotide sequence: TGTGCCAGCAGCTTGGGACAATTTCAGCCCCAGCATTTT.

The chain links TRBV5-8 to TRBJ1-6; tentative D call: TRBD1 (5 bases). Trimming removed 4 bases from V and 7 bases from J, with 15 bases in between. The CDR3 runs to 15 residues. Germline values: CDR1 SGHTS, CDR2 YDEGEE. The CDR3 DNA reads TGTGCCAGCAGCCCTTGGCGGGGCTTCAATTCACCCCTCCACTTT. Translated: CASSPWRGFNSPLHF.

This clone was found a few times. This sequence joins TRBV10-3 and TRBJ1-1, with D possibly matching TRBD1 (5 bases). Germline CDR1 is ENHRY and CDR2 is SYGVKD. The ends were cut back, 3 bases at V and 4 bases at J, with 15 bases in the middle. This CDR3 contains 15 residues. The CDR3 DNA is TGTGCCATCAGTGATAATGGGGGTTATGGCACTGAAGCTTTCTTT. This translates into CAISDNGGYGTEAFF.

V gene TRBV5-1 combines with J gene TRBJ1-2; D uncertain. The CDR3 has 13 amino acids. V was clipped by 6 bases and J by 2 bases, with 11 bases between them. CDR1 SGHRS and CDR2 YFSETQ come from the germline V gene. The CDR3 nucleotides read TGCGCCAGCAAAGAGGATTTAAACTATGGCTACACCTTC. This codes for CASKEDLNYGYTF.

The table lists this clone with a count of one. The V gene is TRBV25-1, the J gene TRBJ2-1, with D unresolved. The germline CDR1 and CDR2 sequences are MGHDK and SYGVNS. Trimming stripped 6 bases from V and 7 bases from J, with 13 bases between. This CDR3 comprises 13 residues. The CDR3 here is CASRDVPANEQFF. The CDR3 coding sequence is TGTGCCAGCAGGGACGTACCGGCAAATGAGCAGTTCTTC.

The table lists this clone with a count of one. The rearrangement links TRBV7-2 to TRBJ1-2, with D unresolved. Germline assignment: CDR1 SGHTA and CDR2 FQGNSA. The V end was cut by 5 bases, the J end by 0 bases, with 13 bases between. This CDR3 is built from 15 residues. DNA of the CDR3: TGTGCCAGCAGCCCGGAGGCTATAGCTAACTATGGCTACACCTTC. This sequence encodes CASSPEAIANYGYTF.

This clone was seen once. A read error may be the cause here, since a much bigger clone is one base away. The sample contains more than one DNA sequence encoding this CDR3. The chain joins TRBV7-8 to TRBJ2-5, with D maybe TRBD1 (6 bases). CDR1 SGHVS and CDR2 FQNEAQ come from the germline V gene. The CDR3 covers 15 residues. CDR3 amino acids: CASSTGQRYQETQYF. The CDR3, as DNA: TGTGCCAGCAGCACCGGACAGCGGTACCAGGAGACCCAGTACTTC.

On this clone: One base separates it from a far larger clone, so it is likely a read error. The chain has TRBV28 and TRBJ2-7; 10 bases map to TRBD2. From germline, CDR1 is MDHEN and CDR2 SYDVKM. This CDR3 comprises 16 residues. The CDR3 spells CASSLERTSGYYAQYF. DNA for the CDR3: TGTGCCAGCAGTTTAGAACGGACTAGCGGATACTACGCGCAGTACTTC.